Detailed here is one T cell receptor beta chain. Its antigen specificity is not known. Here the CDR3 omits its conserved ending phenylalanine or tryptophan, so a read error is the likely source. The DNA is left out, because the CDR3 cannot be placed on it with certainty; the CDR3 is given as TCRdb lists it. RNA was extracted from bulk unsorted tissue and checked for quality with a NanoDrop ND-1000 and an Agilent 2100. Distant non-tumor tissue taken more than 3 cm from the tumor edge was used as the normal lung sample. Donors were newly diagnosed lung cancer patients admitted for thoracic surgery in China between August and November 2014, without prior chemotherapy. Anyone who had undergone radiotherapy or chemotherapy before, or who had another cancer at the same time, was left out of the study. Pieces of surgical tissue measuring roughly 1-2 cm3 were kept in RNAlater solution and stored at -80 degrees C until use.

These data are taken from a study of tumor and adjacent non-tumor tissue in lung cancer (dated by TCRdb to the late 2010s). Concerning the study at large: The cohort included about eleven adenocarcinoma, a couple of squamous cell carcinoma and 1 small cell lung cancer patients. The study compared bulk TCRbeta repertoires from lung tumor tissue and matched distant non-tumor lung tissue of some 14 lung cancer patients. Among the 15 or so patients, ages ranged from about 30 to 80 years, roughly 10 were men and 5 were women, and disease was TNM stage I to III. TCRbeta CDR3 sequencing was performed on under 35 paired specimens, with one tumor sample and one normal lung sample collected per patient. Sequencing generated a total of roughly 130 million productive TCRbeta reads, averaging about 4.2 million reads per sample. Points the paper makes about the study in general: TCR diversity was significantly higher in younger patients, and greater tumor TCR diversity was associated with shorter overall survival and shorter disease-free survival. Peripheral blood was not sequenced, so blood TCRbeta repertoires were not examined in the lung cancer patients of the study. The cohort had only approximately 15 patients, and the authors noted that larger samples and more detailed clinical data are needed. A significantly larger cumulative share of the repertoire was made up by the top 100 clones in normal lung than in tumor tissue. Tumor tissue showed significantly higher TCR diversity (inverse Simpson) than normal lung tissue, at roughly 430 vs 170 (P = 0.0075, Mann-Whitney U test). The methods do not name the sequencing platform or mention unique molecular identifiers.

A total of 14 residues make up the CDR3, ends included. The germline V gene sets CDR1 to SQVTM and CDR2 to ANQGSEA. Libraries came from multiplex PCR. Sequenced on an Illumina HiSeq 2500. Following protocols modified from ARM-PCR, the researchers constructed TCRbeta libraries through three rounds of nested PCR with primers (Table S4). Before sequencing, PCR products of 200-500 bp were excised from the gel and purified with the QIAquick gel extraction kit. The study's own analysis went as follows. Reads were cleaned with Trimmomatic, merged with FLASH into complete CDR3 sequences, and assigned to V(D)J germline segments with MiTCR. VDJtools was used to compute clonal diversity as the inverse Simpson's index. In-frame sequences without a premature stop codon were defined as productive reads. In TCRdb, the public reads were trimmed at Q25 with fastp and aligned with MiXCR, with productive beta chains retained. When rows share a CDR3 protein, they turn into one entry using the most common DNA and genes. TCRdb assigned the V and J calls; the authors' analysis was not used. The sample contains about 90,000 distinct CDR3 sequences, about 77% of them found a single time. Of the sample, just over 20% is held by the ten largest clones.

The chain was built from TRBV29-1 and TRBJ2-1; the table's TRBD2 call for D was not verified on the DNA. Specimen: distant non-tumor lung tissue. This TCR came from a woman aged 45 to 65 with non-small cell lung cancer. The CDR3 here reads CSVGLGGGYNEQFL.